This passage covers 13 T cell receptor beta chains from one sample sequenced in a study of shared clonotypes between healthy human individuals. TCRdb's copy holds only in-frame clones and misses some; the assay was immunoSEQ multiplex PCR. The sample yields around 2,000,000 clones, roughly 94% seen once. The sample consisted of naive CD4+ T cells sorted from blood. Documented subset: CD45RA+ positively selected. The receptors originated from a man younger than 35 in good health.

The chain links TRBV27 to TRBJ1-2, with 7 bases that match TRBD1. Germline-derived CDR1 and CDR2 are MNHEY and SMNVEV (reference sequence). The CDR3 has 16 amino acids. With 3 bases clipped from V and 5 bases from J, the junction kept 12 bases outside the gene matches. The DNA of the CDR3 is TGTGCCAGCAGTTTCACAGGGGCGCCTTCAGGTTATGGCTACACCTTC. Translated, it gives CASSFTGAPSGYGYTF.

The chain recombines TRBV2 with TRBJ1-2, with 8 bases identical to TRBD1. J was trimmed by 3 bases and V by 7 bases; bases with no gene match: 13. Germline V gene sequence: CDR1 SNHLY, CDR2 FYNNEI. This CDR3 has 16 amino acids. The chain's CDR3 is CASTPGGGQADYGYTF. CDR3 DNA: TGTGCCAGCACCCCCGGCGGGGGACAGGCCGACTATGGCTACACCTTC.

The gene calls are TRBV10-3 and TRBJ2-3; 7 bases line up with TRBD1. V gave up 2 bases and J gave up 2 bases; unmatched junction bases: 4. The CDR3 runs to 15 residues. CDR1 and CDR2 from the germline V gene are ENHRY and SYGVKD. CDR3 nucleotide sequence: TGTGCCATCAGTGAGACAGGGGCGAACACAGATACGCAGTATTTT. Protein: CAISETGANTDTQYF.

The rearrangement links TRBV4-1 to TRBJ2-4; D is uncertain. There are 16 residues in the CDR3. The V and J ends lost 1 base and 2 bases respectively, with 12 bases between them. Germline CDR1 MGHRA, CDR2 YSYEKL. As DNA, the CDR3 is TGCGCCAGCAGCCAAGCCCCCGTAGTCACCAAAAACATTCAGTACTTC. Encoded protein: CASSQAPVVTKNIQYF.

The chain has TRBV18 and TRBJ1-1; no clear D gene. CDR3 length equals 14 residues. Germline V gene lookup returns CDR1 KGHSH and CDR2 LQKENI. The V and J ends lost 0 bases and 4 bases respectively, with 9 bases between them. For the CDR3, the DNA is TGTGCCAGCTCACCACCCGGGGAGGCCACTGAAGCTTTCTTT. Amino acid sequence: CASSPPGEATEAFF.

The chain couples TRBV6-5 to TRBJ2-5; TRBD2 might be the D (6 bases). The germline CDR1 and CDR2 sequences are MNHEY and SVGAGI. The CDR3 contains 13 residues. V was shortened by 8 bases and J by 7 bases, with 17 bases between the two germline ends. CDR3 in DNA: TGTGCCAGCGGATGGGGACTTTTGGGGACCCAGTACTTC. This codes for CASGWGLLGTQYF.

Concerning this clone itself: Other DNA sequences within the sample encode an identical CDR3. The genes are TRBV6-1 and TRBJ2-5; D unclear. Germline V gene data show CDR1 as MNHNS and CDR2 as SASEGT. V lost 4 bases, J lost 1 base, and 7 bases lay in between. The length of the CDR3 is 13 residues. Here the CDR3 DNA reads TGTGCCAGCAGTGGCGGCTTCCAAGAGACCCAGTACTTC. It codes for CASSGGFQETQYF.

In the case of this clone: The identical CDR3 is also encoded by other nucleotide sequences in the sample. The chain employs TRBV28 and TRBJ1-2; D is unresolved. The V gene lost 7 bases and the J gene lost 0 bases, with 9 bases spanning the gap. Germline values: CDR1 MDHEN, CDR2 SYDVKM. This CDR3 has 13 residues. DNA of the CDR3: TGTGCCAGCACTCCAACAGCTAACTATGGCTACACCTTC. As protein: CASTPTANYGYTF.

The genes are TRBV2 and TRBJ1-5; D is undetermined. The germline CDR1 and CDR2 sequences are SNHLY and FYNNEI. The CDR3 has 15 residues. V dropped 4 bases and J dropped 4 bases, with 14 bases sitting between them. CDR3 loop: CASSGPPEPNQPQHF. The CDR3 DNA sequence: TGTGCCAGCAGTGGCCCCCCAGAGCCAAATCAGCCCCAGCATTTT.

This sequence joins TRBV15 and TRBJ1-6; tentative D call: TRBD1 (5 bases). V was shortened by 1 base and J by 9 bases, with 10 bases between the two germline ends. CDR1 and CDR2 from the germline V gene are LNHNV and YYDKDF (reference sequence). The CDR3 length is 14 residues. The CDR3 region is CATSRGGEASPLHF. The CDR3 coding sequence is TGTGCCACCAGCAGAGGGGGGGAGGCTTCACCCCTCCACTTT.

The genes are TRBV19 and TRBJ1-5, with D unclear. This CDR3 has 14 amino acids. Trimming removed 6 bases from V and 4 bases from J, with 13 bases in between. Germline V gives CDR1 LNHDA, CDR2 SQIVND (reference sequence). The CDR3 spells CASSTAIGNQPQHF. The CDR3 region has the DNA TGTGCCAGTAGCACCGCCATAGGAAATCAGCCCCAGCATTTT.

The chain links TRBV30 to TRBJ2-5; no clear D. The CDR3 has 12 amino acids. Per the germline V gene, CDR1 is GTSNPN and CDR2 is SVGIG (reference sequence). The ends were cut back, 7 bases at V and 5 bases at J, with 14 bases in the middle. The CDR3 loop reads CALEQQTETQYF. CDR3 bases: TGTGCCTTAGAACAGCAAACGGAGACCCAGTACTTC.

The rearrangement links TRBV7-9 to TRBJ1-1; 7 bases match TRBD1. The CDR3 is 15 amino acids. Trimming took 5 bases from V and 5 from J; bases not matched to a gene: 11. Germline loops: CDR1 SEHNR, CDR2 FQNEAQ (reference sequence). In DNA form, the CDR3 reads TGTGCCAGCAGCCCCCGGGACAGAGTAGGTACTGAAGCTTTCTTT. Amino acid sequence: CASSPRDRVGTEAFF.